The 15 T cell receptor beta chains given below trace back to one sample, sequenced in a study of cytomegalovirus exposure and HLA in healthy donors. The PCR made use of 60 Vbeta and 13 Jbeta primers. Some clones are missing from TCRdb's copy, which holds only in-frame ones; the method was immunoSEQ multiplex PCR. The sample records roughly 120,000 clones, over 60% being singletons. The source material was PBMCs. These receptors were obtained from a woman in her 30s in good health and CMV-seronegative.

The gene calls are TRBV5-1 and TRBJ2-3, with unresolved D. The CDR3 has 15 residues. V lost 0 bases to trimming and J lost 0 bases, with 8 bases between them. The germline gives CDR1 SGHRS, CDR2 YFSETQ. CDR3 sequence reads: CASSLGAGSTDTQYF. The CDR3 DNA is TGCGCCAGCAGCTTGGGGGCCGGTAGCACAGATACGCAGTATTTT.

This clone was seen only once. The genes are TRBV28 and TRBJ1-3; 9 nucleotides line up with TRBD1. In germline, CDR1 is MDHEN, CDR2 SYDVKM. Germline trimming cut 8 bases from V and 2 bases from J; bases unmatched to any gene: 4. CDR3 length: 14 residues. The CDR3 region has the DNA TGTGCCAGCGGGACAGGGTGGACTGGAAACACCATATATTTT. It specifies CASGTGWTGNTIYF.

V usage is TRBV28 and J usage is TRBJ1-2; no firm D call. Germline CDR1 reads MDHEN; CDR2 reads SYDVKM. The CDR3 is 13 residues long. V was pared by 6 bases and J by 0 bases, with 8 bases between. Here the CDR3 DNA reads TGTGCCAGCAGCCGAGATTCTAACTATGGCTACACCTTC. Protein: CASSRDSNYGYTF.

This clone was seen a handful of times. The chain couples TRBV28 to TRBJ2-4; D possibly corresponds to TRBD2 (5 bases). Trimming removed 2 bases at V and 0 bases at J, with 8 bases between. This CDR3 has 15 amino acids. Germline CDR1 reads MDHEN; CDR2 reads SYDVKM. The CDR3: CASSLGLKAKNIQYF. The CDR3 DNA is TGTGCCAGCAGTTTAGGACTCAAAGCCAAAAACATTCAGTACTTC.

The V and J genes are TRBV10-3 and TRBJ1-2; TRBD1 matches 7 bases. V was clipped by 1 base and J by 2 bases; unmatched bases: 7. The germline gives CDR1 ENHRY, CDR2 SYGVKD. The CDR3 sequence is 16 residues long. The CDR3 coding sequence is TGTGCCATCAGTGAGTTTGTGACAGGGCTGAACTATGGCTACACCTTC. This translates into CAISEFVTGLNYGYTF.

The chain uses TRBV6-1 and TRBJ2-5; D possibly corresponds to TRBD2 (5 bases). This CDR3 has 12 amino acids. V was shortened by 4 bases and J by 9 bases, with 12 bases between the two germline ends. CDR1 is MNHNS and CDR2 is SASEGT in the germline V gene. CDR3 coding DNA: TGTGCCAGCAGTGGACTTACTAGTGCCCAGTACTTC. Protein sequence: CASSGLTSAQYF.

This clone occurred a few times. V is TRBV5-1 and J is TRBJ1-3; 9 nucleotides align to TRBD1. Per germline, CDR1 SGHRS and CDR2 YFSETQ. The CDR3 spans 14 residues. Unmatched junction bases numbered 6, after V lost 4 bases and J lost 7 bases. CDR3 in DNA: TGCGCCAGCAGCGTTACCGGGACAGGGAACACCATATATTTT. This codes for CASSVTGTGNTIYF.

This clone was observed once. V is TRBV5-1 and J is TRBJ1-4, with 9 positions matching TRBD1. The V gene's germline CDR1 is SGHRS and CDR2 YFSETQ. CDR3 length: 14 amino acids. V dropped 2 bases and J dropped 8; count of bases not matched to a gene: 4. CDR3 in DNA: TGCGCCAGCAGCTTCTGGACAGGGGACGAAAAACTGTTTTTT. Translating it yields CASSFWTGDEKLFF.

The table lists this clone with a few counts. The V and J genes are TRBV7-9 and TRBJ2-7; D gene unclear. Trimming took 2 bases from V and 2 from J, leaving 7 bases between them. This CDR3 is built from 13 residues. CDR1 SEHNR and CDR2 FQNEAQ come from the germline V gene (reference sequence). CDR3 in amino acids: CASSLRLAYEQYF. CDR3 coding DNA: TGTGCCAGCAGCTTACGGTTGGCCTACGAGCAGTACTTC.

This sequence joins TRBV28 and TRBJ1-4; perhaps TRBD1 as D (5 bases). From germline, CDR1 is MDHEN and CDR2 SYDVKM. Trimming took 9 bases from V and 3 from J, leaving 14 bases between them. There are 14 residues in the CDR3. Here the CDR3 reads CASSGVSANEKLFF. CDR3 nucleotides: TGTGCCAGTTCGGGGGTTTCGGCTAATGAAAAACTGTTTTTT. The full variable domain, with the rest looked up from reference TRBV28 and TRBJ1-4, is DVKVTQSSRYLVKRTGEKVFLECVQDMDHENMFWYRQDPGLGLRLIYFSYDVKMKEKGDIPEGYSVSREKKERFSLILESASTNQTSMYLCASSGVSANEKLFFGSGTQLSVL.

The chain joins TRBV5-5 to TRBJ2-7, with 10 bases aligning to TRBD1. J was trimmed by 4 bases and V by 2 bases; bases with no gene match: 6. There are 15 residues in the CDR3. Germline CDR1 reads SGHKS; CDR2 reads YYEKEE (reference sequence). In DNA form, the CDR3 reads TGTGCCAGCAGCTTCTATGACAGGGGGCTATACGAGCAGTACTTC. It codes for CASSFYDRGLYEQYF. Full variable domain (rest looked up from reference TRBV5-5 and TRBJ2-7): DAGVTQSPTHLIKTRGQQVTLRCSPISGHKSVSWYQQVLGQGPQFIFQYYEKEERGRGNFPDRFSARQFPNYSSELNVNALLLGDSALYLCASSFYDRGLYEQYFGPGTRLTVT.

V usage is TRBV10-2 and J usage is TRBJ1-1; 7 positions match TRBD1. This CDR3 region has 14 residues. The germline V gene encodes CDR1 WSHSY and CDR2 SAAADI. The junction had 11 bases not matched to a gene; V was cut back by 7 bases and J by 6 bases. The CDR3 bases are TGCGCCAGCATTTTAAGACAGGGTGGTCCTGAAGCTTTCTTT. This encodes CASILRQGGPEAFF.

The V call is TRBV6-4, the J call TRBJ2-1; the match to TRBD2 covers 14 bases. CDR3 size: 16 residues. From germline, CDR1 is MRHNA and CDR2 SNTAGT. After removal of 6 bases from V and 7 bases from J, the junction contained 8 bases not matched to a gene. Here the CDR3 reads CASRARLAGGRNEQFF. For the CDR3, the DNA is TGTGCCAGCAGAGCCCGACTAGCGGGAGGGCGGAATGAGCAGTTCTTC.

The genes are TRBV4-3 and TRBJ2-7; 8 positions agree with TRBD2. The CDR3 is 16 amino acids. After removal of 3 bases from V and 3 bases from J, the junction contained 10 bases not matched to a gene. Germline V lookup: CDR1 LGHNA, CDR2 YSLEER. The CDR3 DNA reads as TGCGCCAGCAGCCATGGTACTAGCGGTGTGCTCTACGAGCAGTACTTC. As protein: CASSHGTSGVLYEQYF.

The J gene is TRBJ2-1, the V gene TRBV7-9; TRBD1 is a possible D gene (6 bases). V was shortened by 6 bases and J by 0 bases, with 12 bases between the two germline ends. The CDR3 spans 15 residues. Germline CDR1 SEHNR, CDR2 FQNEAQ (reference sequence). The CDR3 DNA is TGTGCCAGCAGATTGGACAGTTACTCCTACAATGAGCAGTTCTTC. This sequence encodes CASRLDSYSYNEQFF.